This is a list of T cell receptor beta chains from one sample in a study of control samples from healthy donors and cancer patients. Here immunoSEQ multiplex PCR was the method, and the copy in TCRdb shows in-frame clones only, minus some. Altogether around 68,000 clones are present, 84% being singletons, with the ten largest covering around 3%. The sequenced material came from PBMCs. All receptors come from a woman in her forties or fifties with lung cancer. Both conserved end residues are part of each CDR3. The D gene is left open where the match is weak. The size field is filled for only some rows; it gives once, few, many or a size class.

size	V	D	J	length	CDR3	DNA
-	TRBV5-4	TRBD2	TRBJ2-1	15	CASVPNPTSGNEQFF	TGTGCCAGCGTACCTAACCCGACTAGCGGGAATGAGCAGTTCTTC
-	TRBV14	-	TRBJ2-1	12	CASSQGGDEQFF	TGTGCCAGCAGCCAAGGGGGGGATGAGCAGTTCTTC
-	TRBV7-2	-	TRBJ1-5	15	CASTSPGTIYQPQHF	TGTGCCAGCACGAGCCCCGGGACAATTTATCAGCCCCAGCATTTT
-	TRBV5-1	-	TRBJ1-1	15	CASSLGGGEIPEAFF	TGCGCCAGCAGCTTGGGAGGGGGGGAGATCCCTGAAGCTTTCTTT
few	TRBV6-6	-	TRBJ2-2	15	CATLRERANTGELFF	TGTGCCACCCTTAGGGAGCGGGCGAACACCGGGGAGCTGTTTTTT
-	TRBV7-3	-	TRBJ1-1	13	CASPGNEDTEAFF	TGTGCCAGTCCAGGGAACGAAGACACTGAAGCTTTCTTT
-	TRBV18	TRBD1	TRBJ1-2	15	CASSPNGGTGDGYTF	TGTGCCAGCTCCCCTAATGGCGGGACAGGGGACGGCTACACCTTC
-	TRBV6-5	TRBD1	TRBJ2-2	14	CASSWDRVAGELFF	TGTGCCAGCAGTTGGGACAGGGTGGCAGGGGAGCTGTTTTTT
-	TRBV7-3	TRBD1	TRBJ2-7	14	CASSSQAGGHEQYF	TGTGCCAGCAGTTCCCAGGCAGGGGGACACGAGCAGTACTTC
-	TRBV7-8	TRBD1	TRBJ1-2	13	CASSLEGANGYTF	TGTGCCAGCAGCTTAGAGGGGGCGAATGGCTACACCTTC
-	TRBV12-3/TRBV12-4	-	TRBJ1-1	13	CASILVGRAEAFF	TGTGCCAGCATACTTGTTGGGCGGGCTGAAGCTTTCTTT
-	TRBV19	-	TRBJ2-1	15	CASTYNRGSYNEQFF	TGTGCCAGTACCTACAATCGGGGGTCCTACAATGAGCAGTTCTTC
-	TRBV24-1	TRBD2	TRBJ2-5	15	CATSDRRGGSETQYF	TGTGCCACCAGTGATAGGCGGGGGGGATCGGAGACCCAGTACTTC
-	TRBV2	TRBD1	TRBJ1-1	14	CASKGQGSGTEAFF	TGTGCCAGCAAGGGACAGGGGTCGGGAACTGAAGCTTTCTTT
-	TRBV5-1	-	TRBJ2-7	14	CASSVAAGTGEQYF	TGCGCCAGCAGCGTGGCCGCGGGAACGGGCGAGCAGTACTTC
few	TRBV7-2	-	TRBJ2-3	12	CASSPSTDTQYF	TGTGCCAGCAGCCCGAGCACAGATACGCAGTATTTT
-	TRBV2	-	TRBJ2-7	14	CASSVRRQVYEQYF	TGTGCCAGCAGTGTTCGGAGACAGGTCTACGAGCAGTACTTC
-	TRBV18	-	TRBJ2-6	18	CASSLNGLMSSGANVLTF	TGTGCCAGCTCACTTAACGGACTTATGAGCTCTGGGGCCAACGTCCTGACTTTC
-	TRBV5-5	-	TRBJ1-1	13	CASSPPRGAEAFF	TGTGCCAGCAGCCCGCCCCGGGGTGCTGAAGCTTTCTTT
once	TRBV11-2	TRBD2	TRBJ2-3	15	CASRLAGYRTDTQYF	TGTGCCAGCAGACTAGCGGGGTATCGCACAGATACGCAGTATTTT
-	TRBV11-2	-	TRBJ2-7	15	CASSLDWTASYEQYF	TGTGCCAGCAGCTTAGATTGGACAGCCTCCTACGAGCAGTACTTC
once	TRBV7-9	TRBD2	TRBJ2-3	15	CASSLTSGDTDTQYF	TGTGCCAGCAGCCTGACTAGCGGGGACACAGATACGCAGTATTTT
once	TRBV30	TRBD2	TRBJ2-5	15	CAWSVGLADQETQYF	TGTGCCTGGAGTGTCGGACTAGCGGACCAAGAGACCCAGTACTTC
-	TRBV29-1	-	TRBJ1-2	12	CSVKEGKAGYTF	TGCAGCGTTAAAGAGGGAAAGGCTGGCTACACCTTC